The 9 T cell receptor beta chains below all came from one sample that was sequenced in a study of blood T cells in healthy people across ages (dated by TCRdb to 2014 to 2015). Library preparation was by 5' RACE. These reads were obtained on an Illumina HiSeq 2500. A second PCR of about 7 to 12 cycles was run with a J-beta primer mix and a sample-barcoded 5' primer. Clones were called with MiXCR by TCRdb after fastp trimmed the public reads at Q25, and only in-frame beta chains were retained. Rows are combined by CDR3 protein, so each entry shows the most common genes and DNA. This sample has roughly 1.7 million distinct CDR3 sequences in its table, and 34% of those were observed once. 11% of the sample comes from the top ten. The sequencing input was blood. The receptors were gathered from a woman in her thirties in good health.

The chain uses TRBV29-1 and TRBJ2-3; D uncertain. The CDR3 is 10 residues long. The V gene's germline CDR1 is SQVTM and CDR2 ANQGSEA. Written as DNA, the CDR3 is TGCAGTGCCGACACAGATACGCAGTATTTT. This translates into CSADTDTQYF.

Only a few counts were recorded for this clonotype. The chain combines TRBV27 with TRBJ2-5, with D possibly called TRBD1 or TRBD2 (6 bases each). The CDR3 loop spans 14 amino acids. Germline V gives CDR1 MNHEY, CDR2 SMNVEV (reference sequence). V lost 4 bases and J lost 6, with 15 bases in between. The chain's CDR3 is CASSYRGRPQTQYF. The CDR3 DNA reads TGTGCCAGCAGTTACCGGGGGCGCCCCCAGACCCAGTACTTC.

The genes are TRBV20-1 and TRBJ2-7, with 11 nucleotides matching TRBD1. Germline loops: CDR1 DFQATT, CDR2 SNEGSKA (reference sequence). CDR3 length equals 16 residues. Trimming cost V 0 bases and J 3 bases; bases outside gene matches: 7. CDR3 bases: TGCAGTGCTAGAGATCAGAGGACAGGGGGCTTCTACGAGCAGTACTTC. Its protein is CSARDQRTGGFYEQYF.

In its sample, this clonotype was seen a few times. The chain joins TRBV7-2 to TRBJ2-1; TRBD2 matches 7 bases. Germline V lookup: CDR1 SGHTA, CDR2 FQGNSA. After removal of 5 bases from V and 3 bases from J, the junction contained 7 bases not matched to a gene. The CDR3 loop spans 15 amino acids. DNA of the CDR3: TGTGCCAGCAGCATCGCTAGCGGACACTACAATGAGCAGTTCTTC. This translates into CASSIASGHYNEQFF.

This clonotype was observed a few times. The chain employs TRBV5-6 and TRBJ1-2, with D perhaps TRBD1 (6 bases). This CDR3 is 12 amino acids long. Between the trimmed V and J ends, which lost 7 bases and 4 bases, there was a span of 11 bases. Germline CDR1 reads SGHDT; CDR2 reads YYEEEE. This chain's CDR3 is CASGSDSYGYTF. The CDR3 bases are TGTGCCAGCGGCTCGGACAGCTATGGCTACACCTTC.

Points on this clonotype: A much larger clone lies one base from this, so it may be a read error. The chain recombines TRBV29-1 with TRBJ2-7; no definite D call. Germline lookup yields CDR1 SQVTM and CDR2 ANQGSEA. The CDR3 spans 15 residues. The CDR3 loop is CSVSNGFESSYEQHF. The CDR3 DNA follows: TGCAGCGTCTCCAACGGGTTTGAGAGCTCCTACGAGCAGCACTTC.

The CDR3 sequence: CASSFGDFGQYF. The DNA for the CDR3 is TGTGCCAGCAGTTTCGGAGACTTTGGGCAGTACTTC. The chain joins TRBV12-3 or TRBV12-4 to TRBJ2-5; D gene unclear. CDR3 length: 12 residues. Trimming left V 3 bases short and J 11 bases short, with 13 bases between.

CDR3 sequence reads: CASSHGSNEQFF. CDR3 nucleotide sequence: TGTGCCAGCAGCCACGGTTCAAATGAGCAGTTCTTC. The rearrangement uses TRBV12-3 or TRBV12-4 and TRBJ2-1; no firm D call. This CDR3 is built from 12 residues. V lost 6 bases and J lost 7, with 10 bases in between.

Only a few counts were recorded for this clonotype. V and J are TRBV3-1 and TRBJ2-1; 12 nucleotides align to TRBD2. The germline V gene has CDR1 LGHDT and CDR2 YNNKEL (reference sequence). The CDR3 covers 17 residues. The V gene end was trimmed by 0 bases and the J gene end by 8 bases; junction bases not matched to a gene: 8. The CDR3 here is CASSQERRTSGVDEQFF. The CDR3 DNA follows: TGTGCCAGCAGCCAAGAAAGGCGGACTAGCGGGGTGGATGAGCAGTTCTTC.